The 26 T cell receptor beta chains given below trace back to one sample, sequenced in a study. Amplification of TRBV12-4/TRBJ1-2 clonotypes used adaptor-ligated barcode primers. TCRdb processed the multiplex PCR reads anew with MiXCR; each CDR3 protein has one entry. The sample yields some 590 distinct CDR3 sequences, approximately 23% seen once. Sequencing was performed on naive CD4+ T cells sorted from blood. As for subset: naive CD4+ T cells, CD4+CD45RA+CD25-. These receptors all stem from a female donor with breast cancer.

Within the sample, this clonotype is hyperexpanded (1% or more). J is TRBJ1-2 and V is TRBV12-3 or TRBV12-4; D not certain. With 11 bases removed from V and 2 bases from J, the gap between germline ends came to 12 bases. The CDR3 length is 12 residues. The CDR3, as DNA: TGTGCCTGCCTGAGGGTCAACTATGGCTACACCTTC. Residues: CACLRVNYGYTF.

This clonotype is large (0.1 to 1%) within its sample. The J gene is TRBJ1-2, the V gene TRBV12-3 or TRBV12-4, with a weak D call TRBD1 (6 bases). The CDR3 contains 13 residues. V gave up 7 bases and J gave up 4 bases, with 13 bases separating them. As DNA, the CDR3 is TGTGCCAGCACCCTAGGACAGAGCTATGGCTACACCTTC. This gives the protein CASTLGQSYGYTF.

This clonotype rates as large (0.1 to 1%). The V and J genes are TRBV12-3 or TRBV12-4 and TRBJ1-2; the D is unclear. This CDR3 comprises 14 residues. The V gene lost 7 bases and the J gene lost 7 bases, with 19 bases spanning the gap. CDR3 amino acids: CASTVSTAPLGYTF. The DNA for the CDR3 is TGTGCCAGCACGGTTTCGACCGCACCCCTTGGCTACACCTTC.

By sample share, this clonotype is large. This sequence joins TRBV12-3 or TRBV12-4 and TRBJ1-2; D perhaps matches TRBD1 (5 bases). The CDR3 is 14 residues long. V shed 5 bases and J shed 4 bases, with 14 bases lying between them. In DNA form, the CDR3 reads TGTGCCAGCAGTACACGGAGGGACCTCTATGGCTACACCTTC. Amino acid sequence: CASSTRRDLYGYTF.

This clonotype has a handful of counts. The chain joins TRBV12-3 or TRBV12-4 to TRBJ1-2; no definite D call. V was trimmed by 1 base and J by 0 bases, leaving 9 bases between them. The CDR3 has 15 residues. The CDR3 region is CASSLGRQANYGYTF. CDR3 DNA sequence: TGTGCCAGCAGTTTAGGCCGACAAGCTAACTATGGCTACACCTTC.

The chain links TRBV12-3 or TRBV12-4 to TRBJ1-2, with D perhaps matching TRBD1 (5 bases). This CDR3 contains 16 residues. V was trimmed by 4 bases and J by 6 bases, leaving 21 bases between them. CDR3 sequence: CASSSPGPGSSNGYTF. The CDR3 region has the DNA TGTGCCAGCAGTTCGCCCGGGCCAGGGAGTTCTAATGGCTACACCTTC.

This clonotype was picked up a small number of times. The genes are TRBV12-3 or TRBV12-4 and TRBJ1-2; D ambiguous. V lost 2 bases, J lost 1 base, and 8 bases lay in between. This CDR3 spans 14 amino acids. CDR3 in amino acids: CASSLREGNYGYTF. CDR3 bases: TGTGCCAGCAGTTTACGGGAGGGTAACTATGGCTACACCTTC.

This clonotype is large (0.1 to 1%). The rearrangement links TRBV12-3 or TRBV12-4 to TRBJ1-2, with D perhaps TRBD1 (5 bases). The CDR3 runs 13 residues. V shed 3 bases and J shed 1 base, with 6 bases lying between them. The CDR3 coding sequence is TGTGCCAGCAGTTTCGACAGTAACTATGGCTACACCTTC. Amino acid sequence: CASSFDSNYGYTF.

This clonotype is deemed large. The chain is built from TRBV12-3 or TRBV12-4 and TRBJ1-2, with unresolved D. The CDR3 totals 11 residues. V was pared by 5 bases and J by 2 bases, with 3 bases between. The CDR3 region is CASSLNYGYTF. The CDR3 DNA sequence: TGTGCCAGCAGTCTAAACTATGGCTACACCTTC.

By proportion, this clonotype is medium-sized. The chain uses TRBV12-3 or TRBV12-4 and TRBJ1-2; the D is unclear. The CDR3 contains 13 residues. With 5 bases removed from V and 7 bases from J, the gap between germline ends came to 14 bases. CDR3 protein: CASSQRRRSGYTF. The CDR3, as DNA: TGTGCCAGCAGTCAGAGGAGGCGCAGTGGCTACACCTTC.

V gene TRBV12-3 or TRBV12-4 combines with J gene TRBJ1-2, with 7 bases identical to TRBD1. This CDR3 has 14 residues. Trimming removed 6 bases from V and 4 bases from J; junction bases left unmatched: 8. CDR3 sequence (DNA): TGTGCCAGCAGCCTACAGGGGTCGGGCTATGGCTACACCTTC. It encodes CASSLQGSGYGYTF.

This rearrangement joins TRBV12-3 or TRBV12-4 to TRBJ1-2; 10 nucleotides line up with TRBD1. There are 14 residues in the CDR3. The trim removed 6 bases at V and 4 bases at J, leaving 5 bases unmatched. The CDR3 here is CASRTGTGAYGYTF. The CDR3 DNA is TGTGCCAGCAGAACCGGGACAGGGGCCTATGGCTACACCTTC.

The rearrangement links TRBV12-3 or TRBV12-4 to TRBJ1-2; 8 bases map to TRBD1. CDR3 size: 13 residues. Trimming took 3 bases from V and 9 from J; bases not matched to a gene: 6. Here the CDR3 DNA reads TGTGCCAGCAGTTTGGGACAGGCCTGGCGCTACACCTTC. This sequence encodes CASSLGQAWRYTF.

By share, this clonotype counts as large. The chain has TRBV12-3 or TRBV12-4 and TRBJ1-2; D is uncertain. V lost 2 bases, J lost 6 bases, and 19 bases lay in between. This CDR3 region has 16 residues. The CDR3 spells CASSLSRWQVVDGYTF. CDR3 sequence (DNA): TGTGCCAGCAGTTTATCTCGCTGGCAGGTGGTGGATGGCTACACCTTC.

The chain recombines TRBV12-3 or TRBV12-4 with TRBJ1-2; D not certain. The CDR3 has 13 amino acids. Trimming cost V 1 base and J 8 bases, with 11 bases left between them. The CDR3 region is CASSLGRERGYTF. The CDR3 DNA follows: TGTGCCAGCAGTTTAGGCCGGGAGCGAGGCTACACCTTC.

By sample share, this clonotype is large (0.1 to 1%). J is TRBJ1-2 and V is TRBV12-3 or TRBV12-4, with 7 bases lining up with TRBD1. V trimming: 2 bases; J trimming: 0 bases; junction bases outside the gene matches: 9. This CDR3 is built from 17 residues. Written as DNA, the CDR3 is TGTGCCAGCAGTTTACCGACCGGGACAGACTCTAACTATGGCTACACCTTC. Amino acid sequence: CASSLPTGTDSNYGYTF.

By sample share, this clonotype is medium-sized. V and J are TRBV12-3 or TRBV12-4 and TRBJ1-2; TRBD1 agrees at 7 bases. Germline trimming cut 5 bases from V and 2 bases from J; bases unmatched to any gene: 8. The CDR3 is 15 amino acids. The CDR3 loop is CASSRPTGRNYGYTF. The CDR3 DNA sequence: TGTGCCAGCAGTCGCCCGACAGGGAGGAACTATGGCTACACCTTC.

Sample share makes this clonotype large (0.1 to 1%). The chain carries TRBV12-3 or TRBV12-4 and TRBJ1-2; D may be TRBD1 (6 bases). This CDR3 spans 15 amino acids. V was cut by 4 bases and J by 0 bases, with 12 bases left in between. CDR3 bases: TGTGCCAGCAGTTCCAGGACAGTCTCTAACTATGGCTACACCTTC. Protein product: CASSSRTVSNYGYTF.

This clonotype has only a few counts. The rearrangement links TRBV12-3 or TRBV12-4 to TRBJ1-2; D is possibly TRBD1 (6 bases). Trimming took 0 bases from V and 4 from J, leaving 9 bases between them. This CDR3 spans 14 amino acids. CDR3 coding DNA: TGTGCCAGCAGTTTAGCAGGACAGAGCTATGGCTACACCTTC. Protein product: CASSLAGQSYGYTF.

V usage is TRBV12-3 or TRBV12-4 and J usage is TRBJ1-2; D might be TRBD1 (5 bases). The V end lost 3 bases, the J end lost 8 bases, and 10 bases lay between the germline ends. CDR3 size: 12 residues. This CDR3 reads CASSFGGTGYTF. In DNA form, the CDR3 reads TGTGCCAGCAGTTTCGGCGGGACCGGCTACACCTTC.

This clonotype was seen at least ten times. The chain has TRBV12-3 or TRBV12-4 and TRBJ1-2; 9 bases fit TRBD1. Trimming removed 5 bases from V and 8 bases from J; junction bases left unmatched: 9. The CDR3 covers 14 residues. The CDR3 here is CASSLGQGSYGYTF. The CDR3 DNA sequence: TGTGCCAGCAGTCTGGGACAGGGCTCCTACGGCTACACCTTC.

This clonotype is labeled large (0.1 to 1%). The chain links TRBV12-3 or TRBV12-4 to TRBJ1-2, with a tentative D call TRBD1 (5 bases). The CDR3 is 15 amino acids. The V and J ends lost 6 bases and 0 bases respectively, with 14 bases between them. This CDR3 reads CASRKTARANYGYTF. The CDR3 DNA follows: TGTGCCAGCAGGAAGACAGCTCGAGCTAACTATGGCTACACCTTC.

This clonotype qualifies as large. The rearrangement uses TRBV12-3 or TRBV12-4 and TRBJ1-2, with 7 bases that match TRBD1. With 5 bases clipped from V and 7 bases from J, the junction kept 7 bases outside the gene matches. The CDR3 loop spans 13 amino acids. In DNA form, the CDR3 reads TGTGCCAGCAGTCCAGGACAGGCACTTGGCTACACCTTC. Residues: CASSPGQALGYTF.

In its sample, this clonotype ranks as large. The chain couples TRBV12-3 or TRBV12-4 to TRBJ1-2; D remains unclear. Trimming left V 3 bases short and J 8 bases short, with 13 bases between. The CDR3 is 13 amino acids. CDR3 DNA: TGTGCCAGCAGTTTTGGGCAGGTCGAGGGCTACACCTTC. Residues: CASSFGQVEGYTF.

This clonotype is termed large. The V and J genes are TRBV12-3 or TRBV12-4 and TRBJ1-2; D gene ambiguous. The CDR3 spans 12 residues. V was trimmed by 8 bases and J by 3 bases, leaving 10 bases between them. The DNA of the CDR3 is TGTGCCAGCGCCCTTAGTGACTATGGCTACACCTTC. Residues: CASALSDYGYTF.

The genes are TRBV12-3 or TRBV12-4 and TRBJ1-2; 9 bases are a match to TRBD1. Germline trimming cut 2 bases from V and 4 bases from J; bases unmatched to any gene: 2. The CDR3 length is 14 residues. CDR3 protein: CASSLSGQGYGYTF. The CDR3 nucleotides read TGTGCCAGCAGTTTATCGGGACAGGGCTATGGCTACACCTTC.